One and the same sample provided the 14 T cell receptor beta chains below, sequenced in a study of blood T cell repertoires in COVID-19. Assay used: immunoSEQ multiplex PCR; TCRdb lists only in-frame clones, some missing. This sample has 30,000 to 45,000 clones; roughly nine tenths occur once, and the top ten carry over 2%. Material: peripheral blood. The receptor source for this set is a man between 45 and 60 years old with active COVID-19.

V gene TRBV7-2 combines with J gene TRBJ2-7; D may be TRBD1 (5 bases). The V and J ends lost 5 bases and 3 bases respectively, with 14 bases between them. Germline V lookup: CDR1 SGHTA, CDR2 FQGNSA. The CDR3 consists of 14 residues. The CDR3 nucleotides are TGTGCCAGCAGCCTCTTGACAGAGAACTACGAGCAGTACTTC. Protein sequence: CASSLLTENYEQYF.

This clone was detected only once. The chain employs TRBV21-1 and TRBJ1-2; the table assigns TRBD1, which was not confirmed against the DNA. TRBV21-1 corresponds to a pseudogene. This CDR3 comprises 14 residues. The CDR3 spells CASSPPGQPYGYTF. The CDR3 DNA reads TGTGCCAGCAGCCCACCTGGACAGCCCTATGGCTACACCTTC.

The rearrangement uses TRBV7-2 and TRBJ2-1, with 8 bases matching TRBD2. The CDR3 extends over 12 amino acids. V shed 1 base and J 14 bases; nucleotides not matched to a gene: 4. Germline V gives CDR1 SGHTA, CDR2 FQGNSA. Here the CDR3 DNA reads TGTGCCAGCAGCTTAGTAGGGACTAGAGAGTTCTTC. It yields the protein CASSLVGTREFF.

The J gene is TRBJ2-7, the V gene TRBV11-1, with 8 bases identical to TRBD1. V shed 5 bases and J 3 bases; nucleotides not matched to a gene: 6. The CDR3 length is 14 residues. Germline CDR1 is SGHAT and CDR2 is FQDESV (reference sequence). CDR3 protein: CASSPQTGDYEQYF. DNA of the CDR3: TGTGCCAGCAGCCCTCAGACAGGGGACTACGAGCAGTACTTC.

The chain is built from TRBV11-2 and TRBJ2-2, with TRBD1 matching 7 bases. Germline V lookup: CDR1 SGHAT, CDR2 FQNNGV. J gave up 6 bases and V 2 bases, and 3 bases lay outside the gene matches. CDR3 length: 14 residues. CDR3: CASSLLRGSGELFF. The CDR3 region has the DNA TGTGCCAGCAGCTTACTCAGGGGGTCCGGGGAGCTGTTTTTT.

V and J are TRBV18 and TRBJ2-7, with TRBD1 as a possible D gene (8 bases). The CDR3 loop spans 15 amino acids. The V gene lost 2 bases and the J gene lost 2 bases, with 13 bases spanning the gap. Germline V CDR1 and CDR2: KGHSH, LQKENI. The CDR3 reads CASSPNRGGTYEQYF. The CDR3 DNA reads as TGTGCCAGCTCACCAAACAGGGGGGGGACCTACGAGCAGTACTTC.

As DNA, the CDR3 is TGTGCCAGCAGCCCGCGGGGGGCCAGGGGAGAGACCCAGTACTTC. It is translated as CASSPRGARGETQYF. This chain connects TRBV3-1 (or the pseudogene TRBV3-2) to TRBJ2-5, with 8 bases aligning to TRBD2. From germline, CDR1 is LGHDT and CDR2 YNNKEL (reference sequence). The CDR3 loop spans 15 amino acids. V lost 4 bases and J lost 4; bases outside the gene matches: 8.

The CDR3: CASSLFPGRGAEGTQYF. For the CDR3, the DNA is TGCGCCAGCAGCTTGTTCCCTGGACGGGGGGCAGAGGGGACCCAGTACTTC. The rearrangement links TRBV5-1 to TRBJ2-5; D may be TRBD2 (7 bases). This CDR3 has 17 amino acids. Germline CDR1 and CDR2: SGHRS and YFSETQ. V lost 1 base and J 7 bases, leaving 23 bases between the germline ends.

The chain recombines TRBV2 with TRBJ2-5; 7 nucleotides agree with TRBD2. The germline gives CDR1 SNHLY, CDR2 FYNNEI. V shed 1 base, J shed 2 bases, and the junction held 4 bases outside the gene matches. There are 15 residues in the CDR3. The CDR3 bases are TGTGCCAGCAGTGAAGATAGAGCGGGGCAAGAGACCCAGTACTTC. Its translation is CASSEDRAGQETQYF.

The chain couples TRBV5-1 to TRBJ2-1; D is uncertain. V gave up 3 bases and J gave up 9 bases, with 7 bases separating them. The CDR3 totals 11 residues. Germline lookup yields CDR1 SGHRS and CDR2 YFSETQ. The CDR3, as DNA: TGCGCCAGCAGCTCTGGCGGTGAGCAGTTCTTC. This codes for CASSSGGEQFF.

The rearrangement joins TRBV7-2 to TRBJ2-2; unclear D gene. This CDR3 is built from 14 residues. Germline loops: CDR1 SGHTA, CDR2 FQGNSA. Trimming pared 0 bases from V and 4 bases from J, leaving 6 bases between. The CDR3, as DNA: TGTGCCAGCAGCTTAGCTTCGGGCACCGGGGAGCTGTTTTTT. It encodes CASSLASGTGELFF.

The sample holds one count of this clone. The rearrangement joins TRBV11-3 to TRBJ2-5; TRBD1 might be the D (6 bases). Germline V lookup: CDR1 SGHNT, CDR2 YENEEA. Trimming pared 5 bases from V and 3 bases from J, leaving 16 bases between. This CDR3 contains 15 residues. CDR3 sequence reads: CASSLTGVNEETQYF. The CDR3 DNA is TGTGCCAGCAGCCTGACAGGAGTAAATGAAGAGACCCAGTACTTC.

The chain employs TRBV5-1 and TRBJ2-3, with D tentatively TRBD2 (6 bases). Germline CDR1 SGHRS, CDR2 YFSETQ. This CDR3 spans 14 amino acids. Trimming left V 1 base short and J 5 bases short, with 11 bases between. The CDR3 DNA sequence: TGCGCCAGCAGCTTGATGGGGGGAGGAGATACGCAGTATTTT. Protein: CASSLMGGGDTQYF.

The chain is built from TRBV3-1 (or the pseudogene TRBV3-2) and TRBJ1-2; TRBD1 matches at 7 bases. CDR1 LGHDT and CDR2 YNNKEL come from the germline V gene (reference sequence). CDR3 length equals 14 residues. J lost 2 bases, V lost 3 bases, and 3 bases had no gene match. Here the CDR3 DNA reads TGTGCCAGCAGCCACGACAGGGCCAACTATGGCTACACCTTC. Residues: CASSHDRANYGYTF.